The present entry profiles one TCR beta chain with its context. The antigen is not known. This entry is derived from a study of T cell responses to AZD1222 COVID-19 vaccine. CDR1 and CDR2 from the germline V gene are LNHDA and SQIVND (reference sequence). V lost 4 bases and J 5 bases, leaving 15 bases between the germline ends. The length of the CDR3 is 15 residues. Study observations and caveats: Two doses of AZD1222 preceded a rise in Spike-specific TCR breadth and depth. Only 5 or 6 AZD1222 recipients tested seropositive at baseline. Regions 160-218 and 743-854 held dominance among vaccine-associated CD4 TCRs, which spanned spike.

The protocol was immunoSEQ multiplex PCR, while the TCRdb copy is restricted to in-frame clones and leaves out a portion. The sample contains some 110,000 clones, about 91% of which appear only once. The sequence was obtained from an adult in good health. Sequences were derived from peripheral blood, sampled on day 0 of AZD1222 vaccination. The J gene is TRBJ1-5, the V gene TRBV19; weak D call: TRBD1 (6 bases). This CDR3 reads CASSTTGRGDQPQHF. DNA of the CDR3: TGTGCCAGTAGTACCACGGGCAGGGGTGATCAGCCCCAGCATTTT.